The 32 T cell receptor beta chains listed next were all sequenced from one sample in a study of CD8+CD57+ T cells in acquired aplastic anemia. Whoever was chosen for sequencing had shown CD8+CD57+ cell expansion by flow cytometry. Genomic DNA constituted the template upon which TCR beta VDJ and CDR3 profiling was performed. TCRdb processed the reads anew with MiXCR; each CDR3 protein has one entry. The repertoire holds about 200,000 distinct CDR3 sequences, with 55% to 65% as singletons. Sequenced material: sorted CD4+, CD8+, or CD8+CD57+ T cells (not recorded which) from PBMCs. The receptors were gathered from a human donor with aplastic anemia.

This chain joins TRBV9 and TRBJ2-7; perhaps TRBD2 as D (7 bases). Germline CDR1 reads SGDLS; CDR2 reads YYNGEE. V lost 2 bases and J lost 0, with 12 bases in between. This CDR3 has 15 amino acids. The CDR3 is CASSVSGGSSYEQYF. As DNA, the CDR3 is TGTGCCAGCAGCGTGTCGGGGGGCAGCTCCTACGAGCAGTACTTC. The full variable domain, its missing parts supplied by reference TRBV9 and TRBJ2-7, is DSGVTQTPKHLITATGQRVTLRCSPRSGDLSVYWYQQSLDQGLQFLIQYYNGEERAKGNILERFSAQQFPDLHSELNLSSLELGDSALYFCASSVSGGSSYEQYFGPGTRLTVT.

J is TRBJ1-1 and V is TRBV11-2; D gene uncertain. Germline values: CDR1 SGHAT, CDR2 FQNNGV. The CDR3 is 13 amino acids. V was pared by 3 bases and J by 12 bases, with 17 bases between. For the CDR3, the DNA is TGTGCCAGCAGCTTCGACGGGAACCTAGAAACTTTCTTT. As protein: CASSFDGNLETFF. The full variable domain, completed using reference TRBV11-2 and TRBJ1-1, is EAGVAQSPRYKIIEKRQSVAFWCNPISGHATLYWYQQILGQGPKLLIQFQNNGVVDDSQLPKDRFSAERLKGVDSTLKIQPAKLEDSAVYLCASSFDGNLETFFGQGTRLTVV.

This clonotype has a count of ten or more. The chain links TRBV27 to TRBJ2-7; D gene ambiguous. Germline V gene sequence: CDR1 MNHEY, CDR2 SMNVEV (reference sequence). CDR3 length equals 14 residues. The ends were cut back, 3 bases at V and 3 bases at J, with 12 bases in the middle. The CDR3 loop is CASSLSPHYYEQYF. The DNA for the CDR3 is TGTGCCAGCAGTTTGAGTCCCCACTACTACGAGCAGTACTTC.

The gene calls are TRBV29-1 and TRBJ1-2; unclear D gene. The V gene lost 2 bases and the J gene lost 5 bases, with 12 bases spanning the gap. CDR3 length: 13 amino acids. Germline V lookup: CDR1 SQVTM, CDR2 ANQGSEA. The CDR3 here is CSVEWRNPYGYTF. The CDR3 bases are TGCAGCGTTGAATGGAGAAACCCGTATGGCTACACCTTC. The full variable domain, with the rest looked up from reference TRBV29-1 and TRBJ1-2, is SAVISQKPSRDICQRGTSLTIQCQVDSQVTMMFWYRQQPGQSLTLIATANQGSEATYESGFVIDKFPISRPNLTFSTLTVSNMSPEDSSIYLCSVEWRNPYGYTFGSGTRLTVV.

This clonotype came up a few times. The rearrangement joins TRBV19 to TRBJ2-1, with TRBD2 matching over 9 bases. CDR3 length equals 17 residues. The J segment lost 2 bases and the V segment lost 3 bases, leaving 8 bases of the junction unmatched. Germline assignment: CDR1 LNHDA and CDR2 SQIVND (reference sequence). DNA of the CDR3: TGTGCCAGTAGTATTATTGGCGGGAGGGCCACCTACAATGAGCAGTTCTTC. Amino acid sequence: CASSIIGGRATYNEQFF. Filled out from reference TRBV19 and TRBJ2-1, the complete variable domain reads DGGITQSPKYLFRKEGQNVTLSCEQNLNHDAMYWYRQDPGQGLRLIYYSQIVNDFQKGDIAEGYSVSREKKESFPLTVTSAQKNPTAFYLCASSIIGGRATYNEQFFGPGTRLTVL.

V is TRBV10-3 and J is TRBJ2-5; 8 bases fit TRBD2. With V trimmed by 0 bases and J by 11 bases, 14 bases remained unmatched. The length of the CDR3 is 16 residues. Germline V gene data show CDR1 as ENHRY and CDR2 as SYGVKD. Here the CDR3 reads CAISESGGRSTHEQYF. The CDR3 region has the DNA TGTGCCATCAGTGAGTCTGGCGGGAGGAGTACACATGAGCAGTACTTC.

This clonotype was seen a few times. The chain links TRBV20-1 to TRBJ2-7; D uncertain. Germline V CDR1 and CDR2: DFQATT, SNEGSKA (reference sequence). The CDR3 sequence is 11 residues long. Trimming shortened V by 6 bases and J by 3 bases, and 9 bases separated the two germline ends. The chain's CDR3 is CSARTGYEQYF. The CDR3 DNA reads TGCAGTGCACGGACGGGCTACGAGCAGTACTTC.

This clonotype was seen just once. This sequence joins TRBV14 and TRBJ1-4; TRBD1 matches at 8 bases. Germline lookup yields CDR1 SGHDN and CDR2 FVKESK. The CDR3 has 15 amino acids. V dropped 4 bases and J dropped 8; count of bases not matched to a gene: 9. The CDR3 loop is CASSRRDRKDEKLFF. The DNA for the CDR3 is TGTGCCAGCAGCCGGAGGGACAGGAAGGACGAAAAACTGTTTTTT.

The J gene is TRBJ2-7, the V gene TRBV20-1; D gene unclear. The CDR3 has 13 amino acids. The V and J ends lost 0 bases and 5 bases respectively, with 11 bases between them. The germline V gene encodes CDR1 DFQATT and CDR2 SNEGSKA (reference sequence). The CDR3 region has the DNA TGCAGTGCTAGAGATAAGGCAACCCACGAGCAGTACTTC. As protein: CSARDKATHEQYF.

The chain uses TRBV19 and TRBJ1-6; 9 bases align to TRBD1. There are 16 residues in the CDR3. CDR1 is LNHDA and CDR2 is SQIVND in the germline V gene (reference sequence). V shed 6 bases, J shed 8 bases, and the junction held 11 bases outside the gene matches. The CDR3 DNA reads as TGTGCCAGTAGGAACCGGGACAGGGCCTACTATTCACCCCTCCACTTT. This sequence encodes CASRNRDRAYYSPLHF.

This clonotype was detected only a few times. The chain is built from TRBV20-1 and TRBJ2-1; D call uncertain. The CDR3 consists of 11 residues. Germline V CDR1 and CDR2: DFQATT, SNEGSKA (reference sequence). V was pared by 3 bases and J by 8 bases, with 8 bases between. CDR3 sequence: CSARVVDEQFF. DNA of the CDR3: TGCAGTGCTAGGGTGGTTGATGAGCAGTTCTTC.

This clonotype was counted many times. The chain joins TRBV9 to TRBJ2-1; no definite D call. CDR3 size: 14 residues. The V gene lost 0 bases and the J gene lost 3 bases, with 7 bases spanning the gap. Germline-derived CDR1 and CDR2 are SGDLS and YYNGEE. The CDR3 sequence is CASSVVAVYNEQFF. In nucleotides, the CDR3 is TGTGCCAGCAGCGTAGTTGCGGTCTACAATGAGCAGTTCTTC.

This clonotype was seen a handful of times. The junction does not match germline at one end; this may be a read error. The V gene is TRBV7-9, the J gene TRBJ2-1, with TRBD1 matching 7 bases. CDR1 and CDR2 (germline): SEHNR, FQNEAQ (reference sequence). The CDR3 extends over 13 amino acids. The DNA of the CDR3 is TGTGCTAGCAGCTTAGAAGACAGGGCTGAGCAGTTCTTC. Protein product: CASSLEDRAEQFF.

In its sample, this clonotype was seen a few times. The rearrangement links TRBV29-1 to TRBJ1-2; 8 bases map to TRBD1. The germline V gene encodes CDR1 SQVTM and CDR2 ANQGSEA. The CDR3 contains 14 residues. V shed 7 bases, J shed 1 base, and the junction held 8 bases outside the gene matches. The DNA of the CDR3 is TGCAGCGCTACGCGGACAGGGTTTAACTATGGCTACACCTTC. Translated, it gives CSATRTGFNYGYTF.

The chain has TRBV10-3 and TRBJ2-5; 7 bases are a match to TRBD1. CDR3 size: 16 residues. Germline loops: CDR1 ENHRY, CDR2 SYGVKD. V gave up 1 base and J gave up 1 base; unmatched junction bases: 6. The CDR3 region has the DNA TGTGCCATCAGTGAGTTCGTCGGGACAGCCCAAGAGACCCAGTACTTC. Translation gives CAISEFVGTAQETQYF.

This clonotype was detected a few times. This sequence joins TRBV20-1 and TRBJ2-1; 12 bases are shared with TRBD2. Trimming removed 3 bases from V and 1 base from J; junction bases left unmatched: 1. Germline V gene sequence: CDR1 DFQATT, CDR2 SNEGSKA (reference sequence). The CDR3 is 15 residues long. In nucleotides, the CDR3 is TGCAGTGCTAGTGGGACTAGCGGGTCCTACAATGAGCAGTTCTTC. It encodes CSASGTSGSYNEQFF.

In this sample, this clonotype turned up once. The chain joins TRBV20-1 to TRBJ1-4; the D is unclear. Germline lookup yields CDR1 DFQATT and CDR2 SNEGSKA (reference sequence). The CDR3 is 14 amino acids. V was clipped by 4 bases and J by 8 bases, with 17 bases between them. CDR3 in amino acids: CSATPYSGSEKLFF. CDR3 nucleotides: TGCAGTGCTACCCCTTACTCCGGGTCGGAAAAACTGTTTTTT.

The chain carries TRBV24-1 and TRBJ1-2; 12 bases agree with TRBD1. The CDR3 totals 14 residues. The V gene end was trimmed by 8 bases and the J gene end by 4 bases; junction bases not matched to a gene: 4. Germline CDR1 KGHDR, CDR2 SFDVKD. The CDR3 spells CATKGQGASYGYTF. As DNA, the CDR3 is TGTGCCACCAAGGGACAGGGGGCTTCCTATGGCTACACCTTC.

The CDR3 loop is CSTLSGGNNEQFF. In DNA, the CDR3 is TGCAGCACCTTAAGCGGGGGCAACAATGAGCAGTTCTTC. The chain recombines TRBV29-1 with TRBJ2-1; 8 bases fit TRBD2. The length of the CDR3 is 13 residues. Germline CDR1 is SQVTM and CDR2 is ANQGSEA. V gave up 8 bases and J gave up 5 bases; unmatched junction bases: 8.

The chain employs TRBV15 and TRBJ2-1; maybe TRBD2 (6 bases). The germline V gene encodes CDR1 LNHNV and CDR2 YYDKDF (reference sequence). This CDR3 has 12 amino acids. V dropped 3 bases and J dropped 12 bases, with 12 bases sitting between them. The CDR3 reads CATSSWDWGQFF. CDR3 DNA sequence: TGTGCCACCAGCAGCTGGGACTGGGGGCAGTTCTTC. Complete variable domain (other parts from reference TRBV15 and TRBJ2-1): DAMVIQNPRYQVTQFGKPVTLSCSQTLNHNVMYWYQQKSSQAPKLLFHYYDKDFNNEADTPDNFQSRRPNTSFCFLDIRSPGLGDTAMYLCATSSWDWGQFFGPGTRLTVL.

This clonotype has a single count. V and J are TRBV2 and TRBJ1-4; unclear D gene. Trimming pared 6 bases from V and 7 bases from J, leaving 12 bases between. Per the germline V gene, CDR1 is SNHLY and CDR2 is FYNNEI. CDR3 size: 13 residues. The CDR3 protein is CASSSLVGEKLFF. The CDR3, as DNA: TGTGCCAGCAGCTCCTTGGTGGGTGAAAAACTGTTTTTT.

This clonotype was counted between two and nine times. The genes are TRBV7-2 and TRBJ2-5, with 14 bases fitting TRBD2. The CDR3 totals 16 residues. Losses at the gene ends were 1 base for V and 11 bases for J; bases not matched to a gene: 9. The V gene's germline CDR1 is SGHTA and CDR2 FQGNSA. The CDR3 loop is CASSLGGTSGGEEQYF. CDR3 nucleotide sequence: TGTGCCAGCAGCTTAGGTGGGACTAGCGGGGGAGAGGAGCAGTACTTC.

The chain recombines TRBV19 with TRBJ1-5, with a tentative D call TRBD1 (5 bases). With 8 bases removed from V and 5 bases from J, the gap between germline ends came to 16 bases. This CDR3 region has 14 residues. Germline lookup yields CDR1 LNHDA and CDR2 SQIVND (reference sequence). CDR3 in DNA: TGTGCCAGTGTACCCCTCTGGGGGGATCAGCCCCAGCATTTT. Translating it yields CASVPLWGDQPQHF.

V usage is TRBV10-3 and J usage is TRBJ1-2; TRBD1 matches at 9 bases. The CDR3 sequence is 14 residues long. The germline CDR1 and CDR2 sequences are ENHRY and SYGVKD. V was pared by 4 bases and J by 1 base, with 1 base of the junction left unmatched. The CDR3 loop reads CAISGTGVNYGYTF. CDR3 in DNA: TGTGCCATCAGTGGGACAGGGGTTAACTATGGCTACACCTTC.

This clonotype was observed a single time. Here the CDR3 DNA reads TGTGCCAGCAGCTTGGCCCCCGCAGGGACCCACAATGAGCAGTTCTTC. Translation: CASSLAPAGTHNEQFF. V is TRBV5-6 and J is TRBJ2-1; D possibly uses TRBD1 or TRBD2 (5 bases each). CDR3 length: 16 amino acids. Germline values: CDR1 SGHDT, CDR2 YYEEEE. V lost 0 bases to trimming and J lost 5 bases, with 15 bases between them.

This chain joins TRBV7-2 and TRBJ2-1; perhaps TRBD2 as D (5 bases). Germline V gene sequence: CDR1 SGHTA, CDR2 FQGNSA. This CDR3 has 15 amino acids. V lost 2 bases to trimming and J lost 1 base, with 9 bases between them. Here the CDR3 DNA reads TGTGCCAGCAGCTTAACTAGGGAGTCCTACAATGAGCAGTTCTTC. It encodes CASSLTRESYNEQFF. Looking up the rest from reference TRBV7-2 and TRBJ2-1 gives the full variable domain: GAGVSQSPSNKVTEKGKDVELRCDPISGHTALYWYRQSLGQGLEFLIYFQGNSAPDKSGLPSDRFSAERTGGSVSTLTIQRTQQEDSAVYLCASSLTRESYNEQFFGPGTRLTVL.

The rearrangement joins TRBV28 to TRBJ1-5; D is unclear. The germline V gene has CDR1 MDHEN and CDR2 SYDVKM. The CDR3 runs 9 residues. V was pared by 9 bases and J by 7 bases, with 4 bases between. The chain's CDR3 is CARRQPQHF. The DNA of the CDR3 is TGTGCCAGAAGACAGCCCCAGCATTTT.

This clonotype was detected ten times or more. V gene TRBV7-9 combines with J gene TRBJ1-1, with TRBD1 matching 8 bases. Germline loops: CDR1 SEHNR, CDR2 FQNEAQ (reference sequence). V shed 3 bases and J 5 bases; nucleotides not matched to a gene: 5. The CDR3 runs 14 residues. CDR3 coding DNA: TGTGCCAGCAGCTTGTGGACAGGGTGGACTGAAGCTTTCTTT. This codes for CASSLWTGWTEAFF. Drawing the rest from reference TRBV7-9 and TRBJ1-1, the complete variable domain is DTGVSQNPRHKITKRGQNVTFRCDPISEHNRLYWYRQTLGQGPEFLTYFQNEAQLEKSRLLSDRFSAERPKGSFSTLEIQRTEQGDSAMYLCASSLWTGWTEAFFGQGTRLTVV.

The chain combines TRBV20-1 with TRBJ2-7, with D perhaps matching TRBD1 (5 bases). The CDR3 has 15 amino acids. The germline V gene has CDR1 DFQATT and CDR2 SNEGSKA (reference sequence). V was shortened by 3 bases and J by 2 bases, with 17 bases between the two germline ends. This CDR3 reads CSASLGAGVTYEQYF. CDR3 sequence (DNA): TGCAGTGCTAGTCTTGGGGCAGGTGTTACCTACGAGCAGTACTTC.

The gene calls are TRBV10-1 and TRBJ2-1; D gene uncertain. This CDR3 has 16 residues. Germline loops: CDR1 WNHNN, CDR2 SYGVQD (reference sequence). Trimming left V 5 bases short and J 9 bases short, with 23 bases between. The CDR3 nucleotides read TGCGCCAGCAGTTCGGGCCCGGGTCTCATTAGTAGTGAGCAGTTCTTC. Translating it yields CASSSGPGLISSEQFF.

The chain links TRBV7-6 to TRBJ2-7; D perhaps matches TRBD1 (5 bases). Between the trimmed V and J ends, which lost 3 bases and 5 bases, there was a span of 8 bases. The CDR3 consists of 12 residues. Germline V gives CDR1 SGHVS, CDR2 FNYEAQ. DNA of the CDR3: TGTGCCAGCAGCTTCAGGGATCACGAGCAGTACTTC. Protein sequence: CASSFRDHEQYF. The complete variable domain, with remaining parts taken from reference TRBV7-6 and TRBJ2-7, reads GAGVSQSPRYKVTKRGQDVALRCDPISGHVSLYWYRQALGQGPEFLTYFNYEAQQDKSGLPNDRFSAERPEGSISTLTIQRTEQRDSAMYRCASSFRDHEQYFGPGTRLTVT.

This clonotype was observed a few times. The junction does not match germline at one end; this may be a read error. The chain combines TRBV5-1 with TRBJ2-7, with a possible D match to TRBD2 (6 bases). CDR3 length equals 15 residues. Germline CDR1 and CDR2: SGHRS and YFSETQ. DNA for the CDR3: TGTGCCAGCACCGGGAGTGTCGGGACGCAGAACGAGCAGTACTTC. The encoded protein is CASTGSVGTQNEQYF.